One and the same sample provided the 24 T cell receptor beta chains below, sequenced in a study of cytomegalovirus exposure and HLA in healthy donors. PCR was performed using 60 Vbeta and 13 Jbeta primers. The repertoire was sequenced with immunoSEQ multiplex PCR; TCRdb's copy has only in-frame clones and lacks some. Altogether tens of thousands of clones are present, 70% to 85% being singletons, with the ten largest covering around 18%. The sample comprised PBMCs. The origin of the receptors is a man between 65 and 85 years old in good health and CMV-seropositive.

The chain carries TRBV5-1 and TRBJ2-5; 12 bases agree with TRBD2. With 0 bases clipped from V and 5 bases from J, the junction kept 8 bases outside the gene matches. Germline CDR1 SGHRS, CDR2 YFSETQ. The CDR3 contains 17 residues. The chain's CDR3 is CASSLGTSGGPWETQYF. The DNA for the CDR3 is TGCGCCAGCAGCTTGGGAACTAGCGGGGGGCCCTGGGAGACCCAGTACTTC. The variable domain in full, with the rest retrieved from reference TRBV5-1 and TRBJ2-5, is KAGVTQTPRYLIKTRGQQVTLSCSPISGHRSVSWYQQTPGQGLQFLFEYFSETQRNKGNFPGRFSGRQFSNSRSEMNVSTLELGDSALYLCASSLGTSGGPWETQYFGPGTRLLVL.

J is TRBJ2-7 and V is TRBV6-5, with 9 bases aligning to TRBD2. Per the germline V gene, CDR1 is MNHEY and CDR2 is SVGAGI. J was trimmed by 4 bases and V by 5 bases; bases with no gene match: 6. This CDR3 region has 14 residues. DNA of the CDR3: TGTGCCAGCAGTCCCCAAGCGGGGGGATACGAGCAGTACTTC. Its translation: CASSPQAGGYEQYF.

V gene TRBV9 combines with J gene TRBJ1-1; D not certain. In germline, CDR1 is SGDLS, CDR2 YYNGEE. The CDR3 runs 12 residues. With 8 bases removed from V and 7 bases from J, the gap between germline ends came to 15 bases. In DNA form, the CDR3 reads TGTGCCAGTACCGACCTAGGCGGTGAAGCTTTCTTT. Protein sequence: CASTDLGGEAFF.

This clone was seen more than once but under ten times. Other DNA sequences within the sample encode an identical CDR3. V is TRBV27 and J is TRBJ2-3; D uncertain. This CDR3 comprises 13 residues. V was cut by 3 bases and J by 4 bases, with 8 bases left in between. Germline loops: CDR1 MNHEY, CDR2 SMNVEV (reference sequence). The chain's CDR3 is CASSFFFSDTQYF. The CDR3 coding sequence is TGTGCCAGCAGTTTCTTTTTCTCAGATACGCAGTATTTT.

The chain employs TRBV7-9 and TRBJ2-1, with TRBD2 identical over 7 bases. CDR1 SEHNR and CDR2 FQNEAQ come from the germline V gene (reference sequence). CDR3 length equals 16 residues. Unmatched junction bases numbered 7, after V lost 5 bases and J lost 0 bases. This chain's CDR3 is CASSHDRGVSYNEQFF. The CDR3 DNA sequence: TGTGCCAGCAGCCACGACCGGGGGGTCTCCTACAATGAGCAGTTCTTC.

The chain carries TRBV4-1 and TRBJ1-2, with no clear D. Germline CDR1 reads MGHRA; CDR2 reads YSYEKL. With 1 base removed from V and 0 bases from J, the gap between germline ends came to 6 bases. This CDR3 is 14 amino acids long. The CDR3 loop is CASSQAHANYGYTF. CDR3 coding DNA: TGCGCCAGCAGCCAAGCACATGCTAACTATGGCTACACCTTC.

This chain uses TRBV30 with TRBJ1-1; weak D call: TRBD1 (5 bases). This CDR3 is 14 amino acids long. The V gene lost 8 bases and the J gene lost 0 bases, with 16 bases spanning the gap. From germline, CDR1 is GTSNPN and CDR2 SVGIG (reference sequence). CDR3 region: CALGGRGMNTEAFF. The DNA of the CDR3 is TGTGCCCTGGGGGGGAGGGGAATGAACACTGAAGCTTTCTTT.

The V gene is TRBV6-5, the J gene TRBJ2-7; 8 nucleotides match TRBD2. Germline loops: CDR1 MNHEY, CDR2 SVGAGI. This CDR3 spans 15 amino acids. V lost 2 bases to trimming and J lost 0 bases; unmatched junction nucleotides: 3. The CDR3: CASSYDGTSSYEQYF. CDR3 bases: TGTGCCAGCAGTTACGATGGGACTAGCTCCTACGAGCAGTACTTC.

The count of this clone is one. V usage is TRBV5-4 and J usage is TRBJ1-1, with D unresolved. The CDR3 extends over 13 amino acids. The V end lost 5 bases, the J end lost 7 bases, and 15 bases lay between the germline ends. The V gene's germline CDR1 is SGHNT and CDR2 YYREEE (reference sequence). The CDR3 bases are TGTGCCAGCAGACGAGGGCAGGTCGGTGAAGCTTTCTTT. Translating gives CASRRGQVGEAFF.

The chain is built from TRBV2 and TRBJ1-1, with D perhaps matching TRBD1 (6 bases). Looked up from germline, CDR1 is SNHLY and CDR2 is FYNNEI. Trimming left V 11 bases short and J 4 bases short, with 23 bases between. CDR3 length: 15 amino acids. CDR3 in amino acids: CAGQTTGGLGTEAFF. As DNA, the CDR3 is TGTGCCGGCCAAACGACGGGGGGCTTGGGCACTGAAGCTTTCTTT.

This sequence joins TRBV10-1 and TRBJ2-5; D unresolved. This CDR3 region has 13 residues. Trimming stripped 0 bases from V and 7 bases from J, with 9 bases between. Germline values: CDR1 WNHNN, CDR2 SYGVQD (reference sequence). CDR3 coding DNA: TGCGCCAGCAGTGAGTCGGGCAAAGGGACCCAGTACTTC. Translation: CASSESGKGTQYF.

The chain joins TRBV5-1 to TRBJ2-2, with 11 bases fitting TRBD2. With V trimmed by 1 base and J by 0 bases, 8 bases remained unmatched. CDR3 length: 19 residues. Germline CDR1 and CDR2: SGHRS and YFSETQ. CDR3 residues: CASSLRLAGGVANTGELFF. CDR3 bases: TGCGCCAGCAGCTTGAGGCTAGCGGGAGGCGTCGCGAACACCGGGGAGCTGTTTTTT.

This clone has only one observation. This chain uses TRBV23-1 with TRBJ2-7, with unresolved D. TRBV23-1 is identified as an open reading frame with a role that is uncertain. The CDR3 is 11 residues long. V lost 4 bases and J 1 base, leaving 2 bases between the germline ends. The CDR3 bases are TGCGCCAGCAGTCTATCCTACGAGCAGTACTTC. Amino acids: CASSLSYEQYF.

This sequence joins TRBV9 and TRBJ2-7; D might be TRBD2 (6 bases). CDR1 SGDLS and CDR2 YYNGEE come from the germline V gene. The germline V and J ends were trimmed by 2 bases and 0 bases, with 12 bases remaining between them. CDR3 length: 15 residues. The CDR3 reads CASSVGGSLSYEQYF. In nucleotides, the CDR3 is TGTGCCAGCAGCGTCGGGGGTTCCCTCTCCTACGAGCAGTACTTC.

This clone was seen only once. CDR3 sequence reads: CASRRTPEETQYF. In DNA form, the CDR3 reads TGTGCCAGTAGGAGGACACCAGAAGAGACCCAGTACTTC. The chain is built from TRBV19 and TRBJ2-5; tentatively, D is TRBD1 (5 bases). Trimming stripped 6 bases from V and 3 bases from J, with 11 bases between. Germline CDR1 reads LNHDA; CDR2 reads SQIVND (reference sequence). The CDR3 has 13 amino acids.

The chain recombines TRBV5-4 with TRBJ2-2; TRBD1 matches at 10 bases. The J segment lost 4 bases and the V segment lost 4 bases, leaving 10 bases of the junction unmatched. CDR1 and CDR2 from the germline V gene are SGHNT and YYREEE (reference sequence). This CDR3 has 17 amino acids. The CDR3 loop is CASSIARTGGITGELFF. In DNA form, the CDR3 reads TGTGCCAGCAGCATCGCCCGGACAGGGGGAATCACCGGGGAGCTGTTTTTT.

The J gene is TRBJ2-5, the V gene TRBV7-9; weak D call: TRBD1 (5 bases). Deletions cut 4 bases from V and 4 bases from J, with 10 bases between. Germline V gene lookup returns CDR1 SEHNR and CDR2 FQNEAQ (reference sequence). The CDR3 length is 13 residues. The DNA for the CDR3 is TGTGCCAGCAGCTCCCTTCAGGGAGAGACCCAGTACTTC. Residues: CASSSLQGETQYF.

This clone appeared a few times. The chain carries TRBV2 and TRBJ1-4; tentatively, D is TRBD1 (5 bases). The CDR3 sequence is 14 residues long. Deletions cut 3 bases from V and 7 bases from J, with 12 bases between. The germline V gene encodes CDR1 SNHLY and CDR2 FYNNEI. The CDR3 sequence is CASSEAGLGEKLFF. The CDR3 bases are TGTGCCAGCAGTGAGGCAGGGCTGGGTGAAAAACTGTTTTTT.

J is TRBJ2-2 and V is TRBV7-6, with 11 bases lining up with TRBD1. J gave up 5 bases and V 5 bases, and 4 bases lay outside the gene matches. The CDR3 is made up of 15 amino acids. CDR1 SGHVS and CDR2 FNYEAQ come from the germline V gene. This CDR3 is CASSRGQGGTGELFF. In DNA, the CDR3 is TGTGCCAGCAGCCGGGGACAGGGGGGAACCGGGGAGCTGTTTTTT. Full variable domain (remainder filled in from reference TRBV7-6 and TRBJ2-2): GAGVSQSPRYKVTKRGQDVALRCDPISGHVSLYWYRQALGQGPEFLTYFNYEAQQDKSGLPNDRFSAERPEGSISTLTIQRTEQRDSAMYRCASSRGQGGTGELFFGEGSRLTVL.

V usage is TRBV14 and J usage is TRBJ2-3; 8 bases match TRBD2. Unmatched junction bases numbered 7, after V lost 7 bases and J lost 7 bases. Germline V gives CDR1 SGHDN, CDR2 FVKESK. The CDR3 sequence is 13 residues long. DNA of the CDR3: TGTGCCAGCAAGCCAAGCGGGAGTTATACGCAGTATTTT. Translation: CASKPSGSYTQYF.

This chain joins TRBV6-1 and TRBJ2-3; 11 nucleotides match TRBD1. J was trimmed by 3 bases and V by 4 bases; bases with no gene match: 12. The germline CDR1 and CDR2 sequences are MNHNS and SASEGT. CDR3 length: 18 amino acids. CDR3 sequence reads: CASSALPGQGVRTDTQYF. The CDR3 bases are TGTGCCAGCAGTGCGCTTCCGGGACAGGGGGTTAGGACAGATACGCAGTATTTT.

This chain links TRBV2 with TRBJ2-7; 8 bases line up with TRBD2. The CDR3 is 14 amino acids. V was pared by 8 bases and J by 1 base, with 7 bases of the junction left unmatched. Germline V gives CDR1 SNHLY, CDR2 FYNNEI. Here the CDR3 DNA reads TGTGCCAGCCGGGGGGGGGTTTTTTCCTACGAGCAGTACTTC. Translating gives CASRGGVFSYEQYF.

The chain has TRBV18 and TRBJ2-5, with 9 positions matching TRBD2. V shed 2 bases and J 3 bases; nucleotides not matched to a gene: 7. CDR1 is KGHSH, CDR2 LQKENI, per germline. There are 16 residues in the CDR3. The CDR3 DNA reads TGTGCCAGCTCACCAAGGGTCAGCGGGGGGAAAGAGACCCAGTACTTC. It specifies CASSPRVSGGKETQYF.

The chain employs TRBV10-2 and TRBJ2-2; D possibly corresponds to TRBD1 (5 bases). Trimming took off 5 bases at V and 4 bases at J, with 8 bases between the two ends. This CDR3 has 13 amino acids. Germline V gives CDR1 WSHSY, CDR2 SAAADI. CDR3 coding DNA: TGCGCCAGCAGTAGTCAGGGCACCGGGGAGCTGTTTTTT. This gives the protein CASSSQGTGELFF.